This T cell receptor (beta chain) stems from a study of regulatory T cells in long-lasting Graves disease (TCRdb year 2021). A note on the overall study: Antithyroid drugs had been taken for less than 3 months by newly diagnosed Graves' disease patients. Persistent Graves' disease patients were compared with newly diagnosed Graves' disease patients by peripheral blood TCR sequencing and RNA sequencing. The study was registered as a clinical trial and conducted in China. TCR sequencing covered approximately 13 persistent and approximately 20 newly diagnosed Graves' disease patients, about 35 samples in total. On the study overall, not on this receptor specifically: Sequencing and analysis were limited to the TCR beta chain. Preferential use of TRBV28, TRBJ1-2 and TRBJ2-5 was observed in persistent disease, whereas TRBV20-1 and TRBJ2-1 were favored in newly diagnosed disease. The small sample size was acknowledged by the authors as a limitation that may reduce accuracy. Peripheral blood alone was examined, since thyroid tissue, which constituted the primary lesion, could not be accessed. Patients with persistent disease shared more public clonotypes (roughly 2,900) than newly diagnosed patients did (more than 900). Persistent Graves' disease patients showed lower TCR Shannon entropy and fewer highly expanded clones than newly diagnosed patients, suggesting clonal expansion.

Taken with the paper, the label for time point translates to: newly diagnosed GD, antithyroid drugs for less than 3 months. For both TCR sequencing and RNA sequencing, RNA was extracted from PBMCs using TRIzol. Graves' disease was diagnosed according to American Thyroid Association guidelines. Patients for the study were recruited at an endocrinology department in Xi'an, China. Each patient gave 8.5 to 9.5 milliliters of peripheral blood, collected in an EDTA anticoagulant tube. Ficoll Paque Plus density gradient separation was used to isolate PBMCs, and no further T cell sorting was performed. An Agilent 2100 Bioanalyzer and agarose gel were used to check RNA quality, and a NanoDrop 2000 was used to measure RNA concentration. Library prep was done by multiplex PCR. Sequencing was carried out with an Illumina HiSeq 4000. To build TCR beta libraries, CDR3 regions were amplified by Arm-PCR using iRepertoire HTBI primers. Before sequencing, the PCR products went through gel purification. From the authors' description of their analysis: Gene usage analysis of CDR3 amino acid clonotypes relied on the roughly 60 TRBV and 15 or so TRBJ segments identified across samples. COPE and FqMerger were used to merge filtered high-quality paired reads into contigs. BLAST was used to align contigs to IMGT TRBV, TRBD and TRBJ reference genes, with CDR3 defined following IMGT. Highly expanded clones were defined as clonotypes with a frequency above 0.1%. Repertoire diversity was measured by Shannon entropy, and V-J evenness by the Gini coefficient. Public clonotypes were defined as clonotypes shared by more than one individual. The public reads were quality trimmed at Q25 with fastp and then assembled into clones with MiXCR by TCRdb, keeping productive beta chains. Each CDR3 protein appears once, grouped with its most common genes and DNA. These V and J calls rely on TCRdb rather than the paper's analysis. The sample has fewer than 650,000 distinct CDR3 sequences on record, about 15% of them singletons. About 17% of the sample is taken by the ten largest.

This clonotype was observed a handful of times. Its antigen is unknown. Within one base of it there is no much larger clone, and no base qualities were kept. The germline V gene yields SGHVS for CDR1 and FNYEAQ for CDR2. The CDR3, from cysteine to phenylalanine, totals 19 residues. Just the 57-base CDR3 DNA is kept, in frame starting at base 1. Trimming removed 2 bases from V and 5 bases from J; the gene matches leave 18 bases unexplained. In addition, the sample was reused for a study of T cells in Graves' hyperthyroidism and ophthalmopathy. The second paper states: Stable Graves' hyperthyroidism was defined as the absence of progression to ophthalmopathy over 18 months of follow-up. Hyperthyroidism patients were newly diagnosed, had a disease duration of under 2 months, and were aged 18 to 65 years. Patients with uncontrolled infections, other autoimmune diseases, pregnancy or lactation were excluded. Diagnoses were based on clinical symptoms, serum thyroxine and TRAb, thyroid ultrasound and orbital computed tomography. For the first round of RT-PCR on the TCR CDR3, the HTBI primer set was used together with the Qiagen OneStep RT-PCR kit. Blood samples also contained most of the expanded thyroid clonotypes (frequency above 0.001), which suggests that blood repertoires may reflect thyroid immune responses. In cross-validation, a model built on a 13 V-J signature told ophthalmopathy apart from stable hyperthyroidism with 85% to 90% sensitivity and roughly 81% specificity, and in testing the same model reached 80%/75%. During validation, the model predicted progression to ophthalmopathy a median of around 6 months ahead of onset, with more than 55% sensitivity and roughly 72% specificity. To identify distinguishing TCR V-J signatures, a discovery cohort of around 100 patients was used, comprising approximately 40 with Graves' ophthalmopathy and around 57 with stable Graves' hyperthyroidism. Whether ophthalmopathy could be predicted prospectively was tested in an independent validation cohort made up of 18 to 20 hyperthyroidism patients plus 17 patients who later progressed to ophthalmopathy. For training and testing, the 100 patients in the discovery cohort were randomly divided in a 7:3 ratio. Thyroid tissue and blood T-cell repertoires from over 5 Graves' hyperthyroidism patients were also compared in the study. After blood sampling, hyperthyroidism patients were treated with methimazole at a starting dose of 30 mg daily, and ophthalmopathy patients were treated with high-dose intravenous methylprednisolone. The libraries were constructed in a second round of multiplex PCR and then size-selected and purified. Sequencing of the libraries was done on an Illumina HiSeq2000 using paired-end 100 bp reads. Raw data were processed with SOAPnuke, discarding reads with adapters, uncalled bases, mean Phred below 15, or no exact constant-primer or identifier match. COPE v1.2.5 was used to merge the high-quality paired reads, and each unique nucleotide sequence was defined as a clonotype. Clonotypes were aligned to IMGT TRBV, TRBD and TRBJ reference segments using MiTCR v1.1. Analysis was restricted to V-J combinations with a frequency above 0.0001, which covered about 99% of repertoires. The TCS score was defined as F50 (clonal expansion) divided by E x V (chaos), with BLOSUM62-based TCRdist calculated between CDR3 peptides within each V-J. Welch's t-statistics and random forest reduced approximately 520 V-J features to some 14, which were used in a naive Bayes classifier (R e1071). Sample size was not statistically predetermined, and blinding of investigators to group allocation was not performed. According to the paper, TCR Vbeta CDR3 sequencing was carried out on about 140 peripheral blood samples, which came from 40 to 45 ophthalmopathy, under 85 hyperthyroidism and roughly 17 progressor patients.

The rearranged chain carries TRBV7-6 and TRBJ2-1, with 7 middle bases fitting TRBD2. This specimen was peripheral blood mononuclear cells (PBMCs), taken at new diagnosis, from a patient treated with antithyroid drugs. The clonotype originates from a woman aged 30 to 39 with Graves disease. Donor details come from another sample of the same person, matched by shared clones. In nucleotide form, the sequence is TGTGCCAGCAGCTTATATTTGGCGGGAGAGCCGTCCTTTAACAATGAGCAGTTCTTC. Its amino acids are CASSLYLAGEPSFNNEQFF.